One sample yielded the 6 T cell receptor beta chains listed below, sequenced in a study of shared clonotypes between healthy human individuals. Method: immunoSEQ multiplex PCR; TCRdb's copy keeps in-frame clones and lacks some. The sample consists of 950,000 to 1,100,000 clones, around three quarters of them appearing once. The sequenced sample was memory CD4+ T cells from PBMCs. As to subset: CD45RA-negative fraction. These receptors all come from a man between 18 and 35 years old in good health. Some clones in this sample may be carry-over from other donors' samples.

The chain carries TRBV7-9 and TRBJ2-5; D is perhaps TRBD1 (6 bases). Trimming shortened V by 1 base and J by 5 bases, and 14 bases separated the two germline ends. This CDR3 has 15 residues. Germline CDR1 is SEHNR and CDR2 is FQNEAQ (reference sequence). CDR3 residues: CASSLGDIGQETQYF. Here the CDR3 DNA reads TGTGCCAGCAGCTTAGGGGACATTGGCCAGGAGACCCAGTACTTC. The whole variable domain, remainder taken from reference TRBV7-9 and TRBJ2-5, is DTGVSQNPRHKITKRGQNVTFRCDPISEHNRLYWYRQTLGQGPEFLTYFQNEAQLEKSRLLSDRFSAERPKGSFSTLEIQRTEQGDSAMYLCASSLGDIGQETQYFGPGTRLLVL.

The chain recombines TRBV20-1 with TRBJ2-5; no clear D gene. The J call is uncertain, as TRBJ2-7 better fits the DNA end. CDR3 length: 11 amino acids. The V gene's germline CDR1 is DFQATT and CDR2 SNEGSKA (reference sequence). The CDR3 loop reads CSAPDYYEQYF. The CDR3 nucleotides read TGCAGTGCGCCAGATTACTACGAGCAGTACTTC.

The rearrangement links TRBV4-2 to TRBJ1-3; D is undetermined. The ends were cut back, 2 bases at V and 0 bases at J, with 11 bases in the middle. The CDR3 totals 16 residues. CDR1 is LGHNA and CDR2 is YNFKEQ in the germline V gene. The CDR3 here is CASSQSLSRSGNTIYF. The CDR3 DNA sequence: TGTGCCAGCAGCCAATCTCTCAGCCGCTCTGGAAACACCATATATTTT.

J is TRBJ2-1 and V is TRBV5-1; 9 positions match TRBD2. Germline trimming cut 3 bases from V and 5 bases from J; bases unmatched to any gene: 3. CDR1 and CDR2 (germline): SGHRS, YFSETQ. This CDR3 has 14 residues. CDR3 region: CASSSTSGHNEQFF. As DNA, the CDR3 is TGCGCCAGCAGCTCGACTAGCGGTCACAATGAGCAGTTCTTC.

The rearrangement links TRBV7-3 to TRBJ2-5; D is perhaps TRBD1 (5 bases). The CDR3 has 14 amino acids. V gave up 5 bases and J gave up 5 bases, with 15 bases separating them. The germline gives CDR1 SGHTA, CDR2 FQGTGA. CDR3 DNA sequence: TGTGCCAGCAGCCCAAGTGGGGCCCCGGAGACCCAGTACTTC. Translating gives CASSPSGAPETQYF.

The rearrangement joins TRBV28 to TRBJ2-3; D remains unclear. Looked up from germline, CDR1 is MDHEN and CDR2 is SYDVKM. The CDR3 loop spans 12 amino acids. Trimming took off 6 bases at V and 6 bases at J, with 10 bases between the two ends. This CDR3 reads CASSTPWDTQYF. Written as DNA, the CDR3 is TGTGCCAGCAGCACTCCTTGGGATACGCAGTATTTT.